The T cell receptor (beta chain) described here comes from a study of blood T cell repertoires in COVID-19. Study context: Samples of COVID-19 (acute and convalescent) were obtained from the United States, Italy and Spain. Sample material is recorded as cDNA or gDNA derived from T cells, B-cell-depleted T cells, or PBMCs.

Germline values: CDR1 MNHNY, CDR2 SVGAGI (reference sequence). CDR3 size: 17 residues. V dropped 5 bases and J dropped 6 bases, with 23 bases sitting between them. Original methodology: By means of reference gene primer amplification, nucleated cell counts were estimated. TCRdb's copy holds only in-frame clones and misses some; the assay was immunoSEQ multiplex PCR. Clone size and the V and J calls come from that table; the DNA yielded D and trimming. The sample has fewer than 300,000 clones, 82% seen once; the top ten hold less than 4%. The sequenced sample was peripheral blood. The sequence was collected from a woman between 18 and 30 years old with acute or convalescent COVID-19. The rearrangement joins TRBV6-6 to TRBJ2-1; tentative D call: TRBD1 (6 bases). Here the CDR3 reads CASSPPPGQKNSNEQFF. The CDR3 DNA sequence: TGTGCCAGCAGTCCACCACCCGGACAGAAAAATAGCAATGAGCAGTTCTTC.